These 27 T cell receptor beta chains came from one sample sequenced in a study of OX40 agonist ivuxolimab in advanced cancers. Profiled with immunoSEQ multiplex PCR; TCRdb holds only in-frame clones, not every one. The sample holds over 100,000 clones, 90% seen once. The sample consisted of CD4+ or CD8+ T cells sorted from blood, taken in a trial of the OX40 agonist ivuxolimab. These receptors were obtained from an adult with an advanced solid tumor such as melanoma, head and neck, liver or kidney cancer.

The chain recombines TRBV7-3 with TRBJ2-7; 7 nucleotides line up with TRBD2. The germline V gene encodes CDR1 SGHTA and CDR2 FQGTGA. V lost 5 bases and J lost 6; bases outside the gene matches: 4. This CDR3 contains 12 residues. The CDR3 is CASSQPGGEQYF. The CDR3 DNA sequence: TGTGCCAGCAGCCAACCGGGGGGCGAGCAGTACTTC.

The chain recombines TRBV29-1 with TRBJ2-1; TRBD2 agrees at 8 bases. V was clipped by 2 bases and J by 3 bases; unmatched bases: 0. CDR1 SQVTM and CDR2 ANQGSEA come from the germline V gene. The length of the CDR3 is 13 residues. DNA of the CDR3: TGCAGCGTTGAACGGGGGGGCTACAATGAGCAGTTCTTC. Its translation is CSVERGGYNEQFF.

The V gene is TRBV28, the J gene TRBJ1-4; 9 positions match TRBD1. The germline V gene encodes CDR1 MDHEN and CDR2 SYDVKM. This CDR3 has 17 amino acids. V was clipped by 5 bases and J by 1 base; unmatched bases: 8. For the CDR3, the DNA is TGTGCCAGCAGTCACCTAACAGGGGGCGTAACTAATGAAAAACTGTTTTTT. Protein: CASSHLTGGVTNEKLFF.

The J gene is TRBJ2-1, the V gene TRBV5-6, with 13 bases lining up with TRBD2. Per germline, CDR1 SGHDT and CDR2 YYEEEE. The CDR3 contains 16 residues. Losses at the gene ends were 0 bases for V and 7 bases for J; bases not matched to a gene: 4. CDR3 DNA: TGTGCCAGCAGCTTGGCCCTACTAGCGGGAGGGAATGAGCAGTTCTTC. Translating gives CASSLALLAGGNEQFF.

This chain uses TRBV18 with TRBJ1-1; TRBD1 matches 11 bases. The junction had 3 bases not matched to a gene; V was cut back by 2 bases and J by 1 base. The CDR3 is 16 residues long. Germline loops: CDR1 KGHSH, CDR2 LQKENI. CDR3 in amino acids: CASSPTGTGGNTEAFF. DNA of the CDR3: TGTGCCAGCTCACCAACCGGGACAGGGGGGAACACTGAAGCTTTCTTT.

The chain employs TRBV30 and TRBJ2-7; a weak D match, TRBD2 (6 bases). This CDR3 region has 13 residues. Trimming pared 7 bases from V and 0 bases from J, leaving 13 bases between. In germline, CDR1 is GTSNPN, CDR2 SVGIG (reference sequence). The CDR3 nucleotides are TGTGCCTTGCGGGACGTAAACTCCTACGAGCAGTACTTC. The encoded protein is CALRDVNSYEQYF.

The chain recombines TRBV6-1 with TRBJ2-7, with 9 bases lining up with TRBD2. The CDR3 spans 22 residues. Per the germline V gene, CDR1 is MNHNS and CDR2 is SASEGT. V lost 0 bases to trimming and J lost 2 bases; unmatched junction nucleotides: 23. The CDR3 DNA reads TGTGCCAGCAGTGAAGCTCACAGTACTGAGGACTTGCGGGAGGGCCTAACCTACGAGCAGTACTTC. This codes for CASSEAHSTEDLREGLTYEQYF.

The chain couples TRBV6-1 to TRBJ1-1; D is unresolved. The CDR3 covers 13 residues. Germline V CDR1 and CDR2: MNHNS, SASEGT. The V end lost 5 bases, the J end lost 5 bases, and 12 bases lay between the germline ends. CDR3 region: CASSPLETTEAFF. In DNA form, the CDR3 reads TGTGCCAGCAGTCCCCTTGAAACAACTGAAGCTTTCTTT.

This clone was counted once. The gene calls are TRBV25-1 and TRBJ2-2; no reliable D call. The V end lost 6 bases, the J end lost 6 bases, and 8 bases lay between the germline ends. The CDR3 sequence is 12 residues long. The germline V gene encodes CDR1 MGHDK and CDR2 SYGVNS. This CDR3 reads CASSHFSGELFF. CDR3 DNA sequence: TGTGCCAGCAGCCACTTTTCCGGGGAGCTGTTTTTT.

This sequence joins TRBV28 and TRBJ2-7; no firm D call. V was cut by 6 bases and J by 0 bases, with 15 bases left in between. This CDR3 is 15 amino acids long. The V gene's germline CDR1 is MDHEN and CDR2 SYDVKM. CDR3 DNA: TGTGCCAGCAGACTTCCTGGGGTCACCTCCTACGAGCAGTACTTC. Translating gives CASRLPGVTSYEQYF. Full variable domain (missing parts from reference TRBV28 and TRBJ2-7): DVKVTQSSRYLVKRTGEKVFLECVQDMDHENMFWYRQDPGLGLRLIYFSYDVKMKEKGDIPEGYSVSREKKERFSLILESASTNQTSMYLCASRLPGVTSYEQYFGPGTRLTVT.

This clone is a singleton in its sample. The gene calls are TRBV5-8 and TRBJ1-2; D unresolved. This CDR3 has 12 residues. Germline loops: CDR1 SGHTS, CDR2 YDEGEE. V was shortened by 3 bases and J by 2 bases, with 5 bases between the two germline ends. The CDR3 region has the DNA TGTGCCAGCAGCTCGGGAAACTATGGCTACACCTTC. Residues: CASSSGNYGYTF.

This chain uses TRBV11-2 with TRBJ2-7; TRBD1 matches at 7 bases. CDR3 size: 15 residues. After removal of 5 bases from V and 2 bases from J, the junction contained 9 bases not matched to a gene. Germline assignment: CDR1 SGHAT and CDR2 FQNNGV. CDR3 in amino acids: CASSLNRDSTYEQYF. In DNA, the CDR3 is TGTGCCAGCAGCCTTAACCGGGACAGCACCTACGAGCAGTACTTC.

The V and J genes are TRBV11-2 and TRBJ2-1, with a possible D match to TRBD1 (5 bases). This CDR3 is built from 12 residues. CDR1 SGHAT and CDR2 FQNNGV come from the germline V gene. Deletions cut 6 bases from V and 8 bases from J, with 11 bases between. This chain's CDR3 is CASRSVRDEQFF. CDR3 nucleotide sequence: TGTGCCAGCAGATCAGTCAGGGATGAGCAGTTCTTC. Full variable domain (remainder filled in from reference TRBV11-2 and TRBJ2-1): EAGVAQSPRYKIIEKRQSVAFWCNPISGHATLYWYQQILGQGPKLLIQFQNNGVVDDSQLPKDRFSAERLKGVDSTLKIQPAKLEDSAVYLCASRSVRDEQFFGPGTRLTVL.

The chain has TRBV9 and TRBJ2-5; D tentatively fits TRBD1 or TRBD2 (5 bases each). Per the germline V gene, CDR1 is SGDLS and CDR2 is YYNGEE. V was clipped by 3 bases and J by 10 bases, with 22 bases between them. This CDR3 is 15 amino acids long. This chain's CDR3 is CASSASGTVAEYQYF. Here the CDR3 DNA reads TGTGCCAGCAGCGCCTCCGGGACGGTGGCCGAATACCAGTACTTC.

This clone has only one observation. The chain is built from TRBV2 and TRBJ2-7; no clear D gene. The germline gives CDR1 SNHLY, CDR2 FYNNEI. Trimming removed 3 bases at V and 7 bases at J, with 19 bases between. This CDR3 is built from 15 residues. The CDR3 region is CASSEVRTGSREQYF. In DNA, the CDR3 is TGTGCCAGCAGTGAGGTCAGGACCGGTTCGCGAGAGCAGTACTTC.

The J gene is TRBJ1-2, the V gene TRBV5-4, with no clear D. Germline CDR1 and CDR2: SGHNT and YYREEE (reference sequence). This CDR3 comprises 16 residues. The V end was cut by 3 bases, the J end by 7 bases, with 22 bases between. For the CDR3, the DNA is TGTGCCAGCAGCTATCCTACTAATTACTATTCAGGTGGCTACACCTTC. It translates to CASSYPTNYYSGGYTF.

The J gene is TRBJ1-1, the V gene TRBV7-9; D gene ambiguous. The CDR3 is made up of 14 amino acids. Germline V gene sequence: CDR1 SEHNR, CDR2 FQNEAQ (reference sequence). Trimming shortened V by 3 bases and J by 5 bases, and 13 bases separated the two germline ends. DNA of the CDR3: TGTGCCAGCAGCTTGCTCTTGTCGGGGACTGAAGCTTTCTTT. This encodes CASSLLLSGTEAFF.

This chain joins TRBV5-5 and TRBJ1-3; possible D gene TRBD1, 5 bases. CDR1 and CDR2 from the germline V gene are SGHKS and YYEKEE (reference sequence). The CDR3 is made up of 13 amino acids. V was clipped by 4 bases and J by 3 bases, with 8 bases between them. The CDR3 DNA reads as TGTGCCAGCAGCCCCACAGGTGGAAACACCATATATTTT. As protein: CASSPTGGNTIYF.

This clone was picked up one time. V is TRBV5-4 and J is TRBJ1-1; 10 bases align to TRBD1. J was trimmed by 9 bases and V by 0 bases; bases with no gene match: 5. Germline CDR1 SGHNT, CDR2 YYREEE (reference sequence). CDR3 length: 14 residues. CDR3 loop: CASSLGRTGGQAFF. DNA for the CDR3: TGTGCCAGCAGCTTGGGGAGGACAGGGGGACAAGCTTTCTTT.

The chain couples TRBV6-6 to TRBJ2-2; D remains ambiguous. Trimming cost V 10 bases and J 3 bases, with 12 bases left between them. The V gene's germline CDR1 is MNHNY and CDR2 SVGAGI (reference sequence). The CDR3 is 13 residues long. The CDR3 DNA is TGTGCCACCTTGGTAGGCGACACCGGGGAGCTGTTTTTT. Its translation: CATLVGDTGELFF.

V is TRBV28 and J is TRBJ1-1; TRBD1 is a possible D gene (6 bases). V was pared by 6 bases and J by 7 bases, with 15 bases between. CDR1 MDHEN and CDR2 SYDVKM come from the germline V gene. CDR3 length equals 13 residues. The CDR3 here is CASRPGGGFEAFF. CDR3 sequence (DNA): TGTGCCAGCAGACCCGGGGGGGGCTTTGAAGCTTTCTTT.

In DNA, the CDR3 is TGTGCCTGGAGTGAACTAGTCGGGTCCTACGAGCAGTACTTC. The encoded protein is CAWSELVGSYEQYF. The chain recombines TRBV30 with TRBJ2-7; possibly TRBD2 for D (5 bases). The CDR3 contains 14 residues. Trimming removed 1 base from V and 1 base from J, with 11 bases in between. Germline V gene lookup returns CDR1 GTSNPN and CDR2 SVGIG (reference sequence). The variable domain in full, with the rest retrieved from reference TRBV30 and TRBJ2-7, is SQTIHQWPATLVQPVGSPLSLECTVEGTSNPNLYWYRQAAGRGLQLLFYSVGIGQISSEVPQNLSASRPQDRQFILSSKKLLLSDSGFYLCAWSELVGSYEQYFGPGTRLTVT.

The V gene is TRBV27, the J gene TRBJ2-3; 8 positions match TRBD2. The J segment lost 1 base and the V segment lost 6 bases, leaving 9 bases of the junction unmatched. Germline V gene lookup returns CDR1 MNHEY and CDR2 SMNVEV (reference sequence). CDR3 length equals 16 residues. DNA for the CDR3: TGTGCCAGCAGCCTACTCGGGGGGGCCGGCACAGATACGCAGTATTTT. Protein: CASSLLGGAGTDTQYF.

The chain employs TRBV7-9 and TRBJ1-1; D gene unclear. Germline CDR1 and CDR2: SEHNR and FQNEAQ (reference sequence). This CDR3 is built from 13 residues. Trimming took 5 bases from V and 5 from J, leaving 12 bases between them. In DNA form, the CDR3 reads TGTGCCAGCAGCCTTCTTTTGGGGACTGAAGCTTTCTTT. It yields the protein CASSLLLGTEAFF.

This chain uses TRBV6-6 with TRBJ1-1; TRBD1 aligns across 7 bases. The CDR3 has 16 residues. From germline, CDR1 is MNHNY and CDR2 SVGAGI (reference sequence). V was pared by 0 bases and J by 0 bases, with 4 bases of the junction left unmatched. The CDR3 sequence is CASSYSGGGLNTEAFF. The CDR3 nucleotides are TGTGCCAGCAGTTACTCGGGAGGGGGCCTGAACACTGAAGCTTTCTTT.

The rearrangement uses TRBV12-2 and TRBJ2-7; the table names TRBD1, a call not compared with the DNA. TRBV12-2 is a known pseudogene. The CDR3 consists of 16 residues. The CDR3 bases are TGTGCAAGTCGCTTACCCAGGACAGGGCTCCCCTACGAGCAGTACTTC. Residues: CASRLPRTGLPYEQYF.

The CDR3 sequence: CASSMRFLPGSYNEQFF. DNA for the CDR3: TGTGCCAGTAGTATGAGGTTTCTGCCTGGATCCTACAATGAGCAGTTCTTC. The V call is TRBV19, the J call TRBJ2-1; the D is unclear. The germline gives CDR1 LNHDA, CDR2 SQIVND (reference sequence). This CDR3 has 17 amino acids. The ends were cut back, 3 bases at V and 1 base at J, with 16 bases in the middle.